These 13 T cell receptor beta chains were all obtained from the same sample, sequenced in a study of T cells after yellow fever vaccination. MiXCR, run by TCRdb on the 5' RACE reads, gives a single entry per CDR3 protein. The sample holds approximately 70,000 distinct CDR3 sequences, about 7.2% seen once. Sequencing was performed on CD8+ T cells sorted from PBMCs, taken more than 8 days after the first yellow fever vaccination. The receptors originated from a man younger than 35 who received the YFV17D yellow fever vaccine.

This clonotype was detected ten times or more. The J gene is TRBJ2-1, the V gene TRBV3-1; D remains unclear. The V gene's germline CDR1 is LGHDT and CDR2 YNNKEL (reference sequence). Between the trimmed V and J ends, which lost 1 base and 10 bases, there was a span of 5 bases. There are 11 residues in the CDR3. This chain's CDR3 is CASSQVEEQFF. The DNA for the CDR3 is TGTGCCAGCAGCCAAGTTGAGGAGCAGTTCTTC.

This clonotype occurred many times. The chain employs TRBV6-5 and TRBJ2-1; 7 bases fit TRBD1. Trimming took 6 bases from V and 7 from J; bases not matched to a gene: 27. Germline loops: CDR1 MNHEY, CDR2 SVGAGI. The CDR3 is 20 residues long. The CDR3 region is CASSPFIYRISGRGSNEQFF. CDR3 coding DNA: TGTGCCAGCAGCCCCTTTATATATAGGATTTCGGGCAGGGGGTCTAATGAGCAGTTCTTC.

There are a few counts of this clonotype. The rearrangement uses TRBV27 and TRBJ2-1; 8 nucleotides agree with TRBD2. The CDR3 consists of 14 residues. V gave up 3 bases and J gave up 4 bases; unmatched junction bases: 2. CDR1 and CDR2 from the germline V gene are MNHEY and SMNVEV (reference sequence). CDR3 sequence (DNA): TGTGCCAGCAGTTTTGCGGGGGGATACAATGAGCAGTTCTTC. Translation: CASSFAGGYNEQFF.

This clonotype was seen ten or more times. This chain joins TRBV27 and TRBJ1-5; no clear D gene. V was trimmed by 5 bases and J by 2 bases, leaving 13 bases between them. The CDR3 spans 15 residues. Germline lookup yields CDR1 MNHEY and CDR2 SMNVEV (reference sequence). The CDR3 loop is CASSTRPWGNQPQHF. In DNA form, the CDR3 reads TGTGCCAGCAGTACCCGGCCATGGGGCAATCAGCCCCAGCATTTT.

J is TRBJ2-3 and V is TRBV7-2; 8 nucleotides agree with TRBD2. Germline V gene data show CDR1 as SGHTA and CDR2 as FQGNSA. Trimming at V came to 4 bases and at J to 6 bases, leaving 12 bases not matched to a gene. This CDR3 comprises 16 residues. CDR3 sequence: CASSSIPGGWVDTQYF. The CDR3 bases are TGTGCCAGCAGCTCCATCCCGGGGGGGTGGGTCGATACGCAGTATTTT.

This clonotype was seen a handful of times. The chain employs TRBV7-9 and TRBJ2-3; D ambiguous. CDR3 size: 11 residues. Deletions cut 8 bases from V and 6 bases from J, with 9 bases between. Germline V gives CDR1 SEHNR, CDR2 FQNEAQ (reference sequence). This CDR3 is CASQGVDTQYF. CDR3 in DNA: TGTGCCAGCCAAGGCGTGGATACGCAGTATTTT.

This chain connects TRBV7-3 to TRBJ2-5; TRBD2 might be the D (7 bases). Germline CDR1 is SGHTA and CDR2 is FQGTGA. The V gene lost 5 bases and the J gene lost 5 bases, with 18 bases spanning the gap. The CDR3 runs to 15 residues. The DNA for the CDR3 is TGTGCCAGCAGCCAGCGGGGTATTAGGGGGGAGACCCAGTACTTC. Translating gives CASSQRGIRGETQYF.

There are a few counts of this clonotype. The rearrangement uses TRBV20-1 and TRBJ2-7; either TRBD1 or TRBD2 may supply D (5 bases each). V lost 6 bases and J 2 bases, leaving 14 bases between the germline ends. CDR1 and CDR2 from the germline V gene are DFQATT and SNEGSKA (reference sequence). This CDR3 has 13 amino acids. In DNA form, the CDR3 reads TGCAGTGCCGACAGCCCGGGGACCTACGAGCAGTACGTC. Its protein product is CSADSPGTYEQYV.

This chain uses TRBV11-1 with TRBJ2-6, with a possible D match to TRBD1 (6 bases). Germline-derived CDR1 and CDR2 are SGHAT and FQDESV (reference sequence). The CDR3 has 18 residues. The V end was cut by 4 bases, the J end by 0 bases, with 16 bases between. CDR3 sequence (DNA): TGTGCCAGCAGCTGGGCAGGGGTTGGTGCCTCTGGGGCCAACGTCCTGACTTTC. The encoded protein is CASSWAGVGASGANVLTF.

This clonotype was counted between two and nine times. CDR3 region: CASSKGAGSTYNEQFF. CDR3 nucleotide sequence: TGTGCCAGCAGCAAGGGTGCAGGCTCGACCTACAATGAGCAGTTCTTC. The rearrangement links TRBV28 to TRBJ2-1; D not resolved. Germline-derived CDR1 and CDR2 are MDHEN and SYDVKM. The V and J ends lost 6 bases and 2 bases respectively, with 17 bases between them. The CDR3 totals 16 residues.

Remarks on this clonotype: It may be a read error: a sequence one base away is much more abundant. The chain combines TRBV29-1 with TRBJ2-7; the D call may be TRBD1 or TRBD2 (5 bases each). Germline V gives CDR1 SQVTM, CDR2 ANQGSEA. This CDR3 region has 13 residues. As DNA, the CDR3 is TGCAGCGCCCTGGGGACGATGGCCTACGAGCAGCACTTC. Translated: CSALGTMAYEQHF.

This clonotype was found a few times. The V call is TRBV7-9, the J call TRBJ2-5, with a possible D match to TRBD1 (6 bases). The CDR3 runs to 15 residues. Germline V gene lookup returns CDR1 SEHNR and CDR2 FQNEAQ (reference sequence). Trimming shortened V by 6 bases and J by 4 bases, and 18 bases separated the two germline ends. The CDR3 DNA follows: TGTGCCAGCAGTCGAGGCCGACAGGCGATAGAGACCCAGTACTTC. Translation: CASSRGRQAIETQYF.

V is TRBV6-5 and J is TRBJ1-2; D ambiguous. This CDR3 region has 13 residues. V was clipped by 0 bases and J by 4 bases, with 6 bases between them. CDR1 is MNHEY and CDR2 is SVGAGI in the germline V gene. This CDR3 is CASSYSTSYGYTF. CDR3 sequence (DNA): TGTGCCAGCAGTTACTCGACCAGCTATGGCTACACCTTC.